These T cell receptor beta chains were read from a single sample in a study of T cell repertoires in cytomegalovirus infection. TCRdb re-analysed the reads in MiXCR, keeping a single row per CDR3 protein. This table holds roughly 230,000 distinct CDR3 sequences, under 25% found once. The sequenced sample consisted of CD8+ T cells from PBMCs. Source of these receptors: a human donor in good health (CMV status not recorded). Some clones in this sample may be carry-over from other donors' samples. Both conserved end residues are part of each CDR3. A D gene is named only where the DNA matches it firmly. Some rows have no size entry. The others give once, few or many, or a class for an expanded clone.

-	TRBV7-9	TRBJ1-2	few	CASRPTGLDRGYTF	TGTGCCAGCAGGCCTACAGGGCTCGATCGCGGCTACACCTTC
-	TRBV27	TRBJ2-7	-	CASSLSSVLNEQYF	TGTGCCAGCAGTTTATCGAGCGTTCTCAACGAGCAGTACTTC
-	TRBV20-1	TRBJ2-4	few	CSADAQGNQYF	TGCAGTGCTGACGCACAGGGCAATCAGTACTTC
TRBD1	TRBV6-2/TRBV6-3	TRBJ1-5	many	CASSYSTSTGEQPQHF	TGTGCCAGCAGTTACTCAACCTCGACAGGGGAACAGCCCCAGCATTTT
-	TRBV20-1	TRBJ1-5	-	CSASAPGLDQPQHF	TGCAGTGCTAGTGCTCCAGGGCTCGATCAGCCCCAGCATTTT
-	TRBV7-8	TRBJ2-3	many	CASSLGETILADTQYF	TGTGCCAGCAGCTTAGGGGAAACCATTCTCGCAGATACGCAGTATTTT
-	TRBV12-3/TRBV12-4	TRBJ1-1	few	CASTSAIAAFF	TGTGCCAGCACCTCGGCTATAGCGGCTTTCTTT
TRBD2	TRBV4-2	TRBJ2-1	few	CASSQLAGGLANEQFF	TGTGCCAGCAGCCAATTAGCGGGGGGACTGGCAAATGAGCAGTTCTTC
TRBD2	TRBV12-3/TRBV12-4	TRBJ2-5	many	CASSTPPGAGGQETQYF	TGTGCCAGCAGTACCCCCCCGGGGGCGGGGGGCCAAGAGACCCAGTACTTC
-	TRBV7-2	TRBJ2-3	-	CASSLRQRTDTQYF	TGTGCCAGCAGCCTCCGACAACGCACAGATACGCAGTATTTT
TRBD1	TRBV7-7	TRBJ2-7	many	CASSPGQGGTYEQYF	TGTGCCAGCAGCCCCGGACAGGGGGGTACCTACGAGCAGTACTTC
-	TRBV28	TRBJ2-3	many	CASSARQRTDTQYF	TGTGCCAGCAGTGCGAGACAGCGCACAGATACGCAGTATTTT
TRBD2	TRBV27	TRBJ2-1	few	CASTSLLAGTYNEQFF	TGTGCCAGCACCTCGTTGCTAGCGGGGACTTACAATGAGCAGTTCTTC
-	TRBV20-1	TRBJ2-5	-	CSASTGLKETQYF	TGCAGTGCCTCGACTGGACTAAAAGAGACCCAGTACTTC
TRBD2	TRBV20-1	TRBJ2-5	-	CSAGSAGDLGAQYF	TGCAGTGCTGGCTCAGCGGGGGACCTTGGGGCCCAGTACTTC
TRBD1	TRBV4-2	TRBJ2-7	few	CASRKGGQLEQYF	TGTGCCAGCAGGAAAGGGGGCCAACTAGAGCAGTACTTC
TRBD1	TRBV7-9	TRBJ1-5	few	CASSWGQGAQPQHF	TGTGCCAGCAGCTGGGGACAGGGGGCGCAGCCCCAGCATTTT
-	TRBV7-9	TRBJ2-7	-	CATSYFLNEQYF	TGTGCCACCTCGTATTTCCTGAACGAGCAGTACTTC
-	TRBV27	TRBJ2-7	-	CASSQRTLSYEQYF	TGTGCCAGCAGCCAGAGGACTCTCTCCTACGAGCAGTACTTC
-	TRBV14	TRBJ2-5	few	CASSPRGPIPADETQYF	TGTGCCAGCAGCCCACGTGGACCTATCCCCGCGGATGAGACCCAGTACTTC
-	TRBV7-8	TRBJ2-7	many	CASSLTDTSAEQYF	TGTGCCAGCAGCTTAACAGATACCTCCGCCGAGCAGTACTTC
-	TRBV6-2/TRBV6-3	TRBJ1-6	-	CASSYGSPLHF	TGTGCCAGCAGTTATGGATCACCCCTCCACTTT
TRBD1	TRBV20-1	TRBJ1-1	few	CSARAAGGATAEAFF	TGCAGTGCTAGAGCGGCAGGGGGGGCCACTGCTGAAGCTTTCTTT
-	TRBV12-3/TRBV12-4	TRBJ2-1	many	CASSSIGEQFF	TGTGCCAGCAGTTCCATTGGTGAGCAGTTCTTC
-	TRBV7-6	TRBJ2-5	-	CASSLGWGTQYF	TGTGCCAGCAGCCTTGGATGGGGGACCCAGTACTTC
TRBD1	TRBV6-2/TRBV6-3	TRBJ2-5	few	CASSPRDRVGETQYF	TGTGCCAGCAGCCCCCGGGACAGGGTAGGAGAGACCCAGTACTTC
TRBD2	TRBV20-1	TRBJ2-1	-	CSASWAGGLSYNEQFF	TGCAGTGCCTCCTGGGCGGGGGGACTCTCCTACAATGAGCAGTTCTTC
-	TRBV28	TRBJ2-3	many	CASSLDTNTDTQYF	TGTGCCAGCAGTTTGGACACGAACACAGATACGCAGTATTTT
-	TRBV19	TRBJ2-1	many	CASSLQSYNEQFF	TGTGCCAGTAGCCTCCAGAGTTACAATGAGCAGTTCTTC
TRBD1	TRBV7-9	TRBJ1-2	-	CASSPPWGQGRDYGYTF	TGTGCCAGCAGCCCGCCCTGGGGACAGGGGAGGGACTATGGCTACACCTTC
-	TRBV28	TRBJ1-4	-	CASRPDPWSLLFF	TGTGCCAGCAGACCGGACCCTTGGAGCCTTCTGTTTTTT
-	TRBV4-1	TRBJ1-2	-	CASSQGLGADYGYTF	TGCGCCAGCAGCCAAGGCCTCGGGGCGGATTATGGCTACACCTTC
-	TRBV5-6	TRBJ1-6	-	CASSLGTDSPLHF	TGTGCCAGCAGCCTAGGCACCGATTCACCCCTCCACTTT
-	TRBV27	TRBJ2-7	once	CASSDGSSYEQYF	TGTGCCAGCAGTGACGGAAGCTCCTACGAGCAGTACTTC
TRBD2	TRBV19	TRBJ2-1	few	CASSPIAGGPNEQFF	TGTGCCAGTAGCCCAATAGCGGGGGGGCCCAATGAGCAGTTCTTC
TRBD2	TRBV7-6	TRBJ2-7	few	CASSTSGVSYEQYF	TGTGCCAGCAGCACTAGCGGGGTGAGCTACGAGCAGTACTTC
-	TRBV5-4	TRBJ1-1	-	CASSLWGADEAFF	TGTGCCAGCAGCTTGTGGGGGGCCGATGAAGCTTTCTTT
-	TRBV6-1	TRBJ2-7	many	CASSANQPYEQYF	TGTGCCAGCAGTGCTAATCAGCCCTACGAGCAGTACTTC
-	TRBV28	TRBJ1-3	few	CASSSLSLDSSGNTIYF	-
-	TRBV2	TRBJ1-6	-	CASIVGGYSPLHF	TGTGCCAGCATAGTAGGGGGGTATTCACCCCTCCACTTT
-	TRBV28	TRBJ2-6	once	CASSFTGDNVLTF	TGTGCCAGCAGTTTCACAGGTGACAACGTCCTGACTTTC
-	TRBV29-1	TRBJ2-7	-	CSVEEGGGPYYEQYF	TGCAGCGTTGAAGAAGGAGGGGGCCCCTACTACGAGCAGTACTTC
-	TRBV29-1	TRBJ2-7	few	CSVVARSDEQYF	TGCAGCGTTGTGGCCAGGAGCGACGAGCAGTACTTC
TRBD1	TRBV7-2	TRBJ2-1	many	CASSFFGTGGSYNEQFF	TGTGCCAGCAGCTTCTTCGGGACAGGGGGCTCCTACAATGAGCAGTTCTTC
-	TRBV29-1	TRBJ2-7	few	CSVGGTEQYF	TGCAGCGTTGGGGGGACAGAGCAGTACTTC
-	TRBV7-9	TRBJ1-1	few	CASSSRGLPEAEAFF	TGTGCCAGCAGCTCCAGAGGGCTCCCGGAGGCTGAAGCTTTCTTT
-	TRBV7-8	TRBJ2-7	many	CASSEGLLRDEQYF	TGTGCCAGCAGCGAGGGTCTGTTACGGGACGAGCAGTACTTC
-	TRBV10-3	TRBJ1-1	few	CAITPDSANTEAFF	TGTGCCATCACCCCGGACAGCGCGAACACTGAAGCTTTCTTT
TRBD2	TRBV6-5	TRBJ2-1	-	CASSILAGGTNEQFF	TGTGCCAGCAGTATCCTAGCGGGGGGCACGAATGAGCAGTTCTTC
TRBD1	TRBV25-1	TRBJ1-1	few	CASSGDRAVGNTEAFF	TGTGCCAGCAGTGGGGACAGGGCGGTTGGGAACACTGAAGCTTTCTTT
TRBD1	TRBV23-1	TRBJ1-5	many	CASSQPRPKTGVRNQPQHF	TGCGCCAGCAGTCAACCTCGGCCCAAAACAGGGGTTCGAAATCAGCCCCAGCATTTT
-	TRBV28	TRBJ1-2	many	CASSLWKDNYGYTF	TGTGCCAGCAGTTTATGGAAGGACAACTATGGCTACACCTTC
-	TRBV10-3	TRBJ2-1	-	CAISESVGEQFF	TGTGCCATCAGTGAGTCGGTGGGTGAGCAGTTCTTC
TRBD2	TRBV20-1	TRBJ2-7	many	CSARELAGGPHEQYF	TGCAGTGCTAGGGAACTAGCGGGGGGGCCCCACGAGCAGTACTTC
-	TRBV7-3	TRBJ2-1	few	CASSPVPAVENEQFF	TGTGCCAGCAGCCCCGTACCGGCGGTGGAAAATGAGCAGTTCTTC
-	TRBV29-1	TRBJ1-4	-	CSVEEAGRLFF	TGCAGCGTTGAAGAAGCGGGACGACTGTTTTTT
TRBD1	TRBV2	TRBJ2-5	-	CASSEWSGGTETQYF	TGTGCCAGCAGTGAATGGTCAGGGGGCACAGAGACCCAGTACTTC
-	TRBV30	TRBJ1-2	-	CAWTPVWAQSGYTF	TGTGCCTGGACCCCTGTGTGGGCGCAGAGTGGCTACACCTTC
TRBD1	TRBV18	TRBJ2-1	few	CASHTTGVGEQFF	TGTGCCAGTCACACGACAGGGGTCGGTGAGCAGTTCTTC